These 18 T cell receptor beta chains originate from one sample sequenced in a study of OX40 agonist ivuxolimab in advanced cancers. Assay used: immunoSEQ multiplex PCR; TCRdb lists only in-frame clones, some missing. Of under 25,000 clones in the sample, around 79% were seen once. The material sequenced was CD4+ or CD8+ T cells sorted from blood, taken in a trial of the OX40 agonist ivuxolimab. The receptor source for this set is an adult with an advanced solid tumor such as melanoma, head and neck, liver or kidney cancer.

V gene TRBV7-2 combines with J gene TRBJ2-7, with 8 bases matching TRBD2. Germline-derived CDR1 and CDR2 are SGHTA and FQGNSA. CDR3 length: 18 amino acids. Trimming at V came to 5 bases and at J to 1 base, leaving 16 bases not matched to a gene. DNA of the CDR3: TGTGCCAGCAGCCCAAGGGGGTCGTCTAGCGGGCTTTCCTACGAGCAGTACTTC. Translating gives CASSPRGSSSGLSYEQYF.

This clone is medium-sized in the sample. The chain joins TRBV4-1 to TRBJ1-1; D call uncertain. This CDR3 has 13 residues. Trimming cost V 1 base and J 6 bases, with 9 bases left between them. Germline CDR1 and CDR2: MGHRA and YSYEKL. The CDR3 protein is CASSQGGRPEAFF. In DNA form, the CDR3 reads TGCGCCAGCAGCCAAGGAGGGAGACCTGAAGCTTTCTTT.

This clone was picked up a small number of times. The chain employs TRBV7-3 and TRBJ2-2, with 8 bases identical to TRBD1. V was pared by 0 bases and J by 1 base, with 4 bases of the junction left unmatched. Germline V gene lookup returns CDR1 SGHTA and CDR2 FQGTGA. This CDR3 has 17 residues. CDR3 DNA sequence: TGTGCCAGCAGCTTAACGCTTGGGACAGGGAACACCGGGGAGCTGTTTTTT. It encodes CASSLTLGTGNTGELFF.

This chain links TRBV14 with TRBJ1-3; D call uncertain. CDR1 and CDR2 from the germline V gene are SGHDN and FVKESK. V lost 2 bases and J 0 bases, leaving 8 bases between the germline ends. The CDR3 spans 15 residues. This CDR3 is CASSQLGGSGNTIYF. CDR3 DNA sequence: TGTGCCAGCAGCCAACTGGGCGGCTCTGGAAACACCATATATTTT. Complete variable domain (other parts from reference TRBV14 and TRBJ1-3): EAGVTQFPSHSVIEKGQTVTLRCDPISGHDNLYWYRRVMGKEIKFLLHFVKESKQDESGMPNNRFLAERTGGTYSTLKVQPAELEDSGVYFCASSQLGGSGNTIYFGEGSWLTVV.

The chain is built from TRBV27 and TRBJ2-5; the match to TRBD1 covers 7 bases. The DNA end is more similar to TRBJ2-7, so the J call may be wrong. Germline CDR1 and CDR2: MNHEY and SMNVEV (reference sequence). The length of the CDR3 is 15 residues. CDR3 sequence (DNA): TGTGCCAGCCATGTAACCACAGGGGCCTCCTACGAGCAGTACTTC. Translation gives CASHVTTGASYEQYF.

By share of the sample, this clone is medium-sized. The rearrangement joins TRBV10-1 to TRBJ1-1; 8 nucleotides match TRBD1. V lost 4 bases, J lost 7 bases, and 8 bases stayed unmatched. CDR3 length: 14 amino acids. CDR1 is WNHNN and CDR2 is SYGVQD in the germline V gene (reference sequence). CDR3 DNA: TGCGCCAGCAGTGGTGACAGGGGACGCCTTGAAGCTTTCTTT. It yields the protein CASSGDRGRLEAFF.

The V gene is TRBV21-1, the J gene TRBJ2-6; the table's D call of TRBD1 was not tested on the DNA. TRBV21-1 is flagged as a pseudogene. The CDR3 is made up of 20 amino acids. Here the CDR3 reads CASSPKTPDRESSGANVLTF. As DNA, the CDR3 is TGTGCCAGCAGCCCTAAAACTCCTGACAGGGAGAGCTCTGGGGCCAACGTCCTGACTTTC.

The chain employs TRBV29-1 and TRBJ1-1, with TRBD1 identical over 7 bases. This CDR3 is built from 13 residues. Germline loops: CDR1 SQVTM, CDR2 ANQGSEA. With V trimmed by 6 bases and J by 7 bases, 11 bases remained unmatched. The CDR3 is CSVETGNAFEAFF. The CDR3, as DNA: TGCAGCGTGGAGACAGGGAATGCGTTTGAAGCTTTCTTT.

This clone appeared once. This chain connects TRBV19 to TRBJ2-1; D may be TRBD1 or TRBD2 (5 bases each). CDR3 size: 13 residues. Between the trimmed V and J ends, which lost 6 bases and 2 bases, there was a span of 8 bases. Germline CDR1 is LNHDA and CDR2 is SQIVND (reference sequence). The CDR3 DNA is TGTGCCAGTAGGAGGGGACCCTACAATGAGCAGTTCTTC. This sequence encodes CASRRGPYNEQFF. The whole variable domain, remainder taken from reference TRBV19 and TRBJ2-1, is DGGITQSPKYLFRKEGQNVTLSCEQNLNHDAMYWYRQDPGQGLRLIYYSQIVNDFQKGDIAEGYSVSREKKESFPLTVTSAQKNPTAFYLCASRRGPYNEQFFGPGTRLTVL.

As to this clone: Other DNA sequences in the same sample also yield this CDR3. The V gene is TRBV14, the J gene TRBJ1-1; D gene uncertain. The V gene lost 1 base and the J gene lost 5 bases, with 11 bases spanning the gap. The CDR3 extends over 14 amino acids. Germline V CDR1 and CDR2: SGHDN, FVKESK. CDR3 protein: CASSQVTGRTEAFF. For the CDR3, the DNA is TGTGCCAGCAGCCAAGTCACGGGAAGGACTGAAGCTTTCTTT.

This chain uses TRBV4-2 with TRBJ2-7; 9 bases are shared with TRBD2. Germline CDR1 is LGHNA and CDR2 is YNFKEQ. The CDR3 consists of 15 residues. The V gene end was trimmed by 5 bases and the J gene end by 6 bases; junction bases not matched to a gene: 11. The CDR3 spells CASSSLAGTVSEQYF. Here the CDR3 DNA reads TGTGCCAGCAGCTCGCTAGCGGGAACGGTAAGCGAGCAGTACTTC.

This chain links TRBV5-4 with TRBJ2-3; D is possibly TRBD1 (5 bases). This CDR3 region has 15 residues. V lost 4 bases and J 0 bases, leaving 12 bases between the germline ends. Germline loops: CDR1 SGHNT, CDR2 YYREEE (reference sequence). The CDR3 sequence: CASSPRTTSTDTQYF. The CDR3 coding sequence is TGTGCCAGCAGCCCGAGGACAACTAGCACAGATACGCAGTATTTT.

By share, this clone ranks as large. The CDR3 region has the DNA TGTGCCAGCAGCCAGCAAGAGGGAGGCTACGAGCAGTACTTC. Its protein product is CASSQQEGGYEQYF. The chain combines TRBV4-2 with TRBJ2-7; D perhaps matches TRBD2 (6 bases). The CDR3 runs to 14 residues. Trimming left V 3 bases short and J 3 bases short, with 12 bases between. The germline V gene has CDR1 LGHNA and CDR2 YNFKEQ.

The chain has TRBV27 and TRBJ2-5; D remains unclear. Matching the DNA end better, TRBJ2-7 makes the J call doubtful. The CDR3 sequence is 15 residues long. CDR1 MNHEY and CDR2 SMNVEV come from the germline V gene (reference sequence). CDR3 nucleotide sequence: TGTGCCAGCAGTCTTATCGGTCCACTTATCTACGAGCAGTACTTC. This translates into CASSLIGPLIYEQYF.

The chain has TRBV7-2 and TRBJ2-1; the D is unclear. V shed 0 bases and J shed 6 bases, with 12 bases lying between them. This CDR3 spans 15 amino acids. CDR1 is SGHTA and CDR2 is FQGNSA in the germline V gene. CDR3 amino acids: CASSLALGPGNEQFF. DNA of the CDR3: TGTGCCAGCAGCTTAGCGTTGGGTCCGGGCAATGAGCAGTTCTTC.

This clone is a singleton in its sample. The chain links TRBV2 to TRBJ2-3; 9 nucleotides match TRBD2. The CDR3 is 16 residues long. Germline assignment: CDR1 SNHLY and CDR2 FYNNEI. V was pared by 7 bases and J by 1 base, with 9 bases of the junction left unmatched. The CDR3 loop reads CASIRPRTSGTDTQYF. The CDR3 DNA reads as TGTGCCAGCATAAGACCAAGGACTAGCGGCACAGATACGCAGTATTTT.

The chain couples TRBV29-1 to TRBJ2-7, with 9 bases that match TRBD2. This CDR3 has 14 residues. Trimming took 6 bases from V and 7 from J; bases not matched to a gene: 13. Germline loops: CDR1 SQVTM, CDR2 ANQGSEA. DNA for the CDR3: TGCAGCGTAGGGGTTAGCGGGAGTTCAAGGGAGCAGTACTTC. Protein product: CSVGVSGSSREQYF.

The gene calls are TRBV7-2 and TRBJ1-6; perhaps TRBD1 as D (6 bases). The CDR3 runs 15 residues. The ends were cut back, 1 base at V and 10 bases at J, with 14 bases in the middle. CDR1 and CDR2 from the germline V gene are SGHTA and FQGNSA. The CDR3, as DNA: TGTGCCAGCAGCTTAGGGGGGGGGACAAGCTCACCCCTCCACTTT. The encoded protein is CASSLGGGTSSPLHF.